The 21 T cell receptor beta chains presented below share a single source sample, sequenced in a study of cytomegalovirus exposure and HLA in healthy donors. A multiplex PCR was run with 60 Vbeta primers and 13 Jbeta primers. Only in-frame clones appear in the TCRdb table, and some are missing; sequencing was by immunoSEQ multiplex PCR. The sample includes 100,000 to 150,000 clones, around three quarters of them seen just once. Sequencing input: PBMCs. The receptors come from a man aged 30 to 39 in good health and CMV-seronegative.

The chain has TRBV19 and TRBJ2-2; D remains ambiguous. CDR1 and CDR2 from the germline V gene are LNHDA and SQIVND (reference sequence). This CDR3 spans 14 amino acids. Trimming stripped 4 bases from V and 2 bases from J, with 8 bases between. CDR3 region: CASSTRSNTGELFF. Here the CDR3 DNA reads TGTGCCAGTAGTACTCGGAGTAACACCGGGGAGCTGTTTTTT.

For the CDR3, the DNA is TGTGCCAGCAGCGTAGGCGGGACAGGGGCCTACGAGCAGTACTTC. This sequence encodes CASSVGGTGAYEQYF. The chain uses TRBV9 and TRBJ2-7; TRBD1 agrees at 10 bases. The V gene's germline CDR1 is SGDLS and CDR2 YYNGEE. Unmatched junction bases numbered 2, after V lost 0 bases and J lost 2 bases. The CDR3 covers 15 residues.

In its sample, this clone was seen a few times. The chain links TRBV6-5 to TRBJ1-1; the D gene is possibly TRBD1 (6 bases). CDR3 length: 11 residues. The ends were cut back, 7 bases at V and 13 bases at J, with 16 bases in the middle. Germline V gene data show CDR1 as MNHEY and CDR2 as SVGAGI. The CDR3: CASTYGGASFF. CDR3 DNA sequence: TGTGCCAGCACCTACGGGGGGGCCAGTTTCTTT.

This chain connects TRBV5-1 to TRBJ2-7; no firm D call. Germline V gene lookup returns CDR1 SGHRS and CDR2 YFSETQ. The V and J ends lost 0 bases and 6 bases respectively, with 16 bases between them. The CDR3 runs 15 residues. Here the CDR3 reads CASSLVAGENGEQYF. The CDR3 DNA follows: TGCGCCAGCAGCTTGGTGGCAGGCGAGAACGGCGAGCAGTACTTC. Complete variable domain (other parts from reference TRBV5-1 and TRBJ2-7): KAGVTQTPRYLIKTRGQQVTLSCSPISGHRSVSWYQQTPGQGLQFLFEYFSETQRNKGNFPGRFSGRQFSNSRSEMNVSTLELGDSALYLCASSLVAGENGEQYFGPGTRLTVT.

The chain joins TRBV7-2 to TRBJ1-1, with D tentatively TRBD1 (5 bases). This CDR3 contains 13 residues. In germline, CDR1 is SGHTA, CDR2 FQGNSA. Trimming removed 4 bases at V and 5 bases at J, with 11 bases between. This CDR3 reads CASSSGGSTEAFF. The CDR3 nucleotides are TGTGCCAGCAGCTCGGGGGGGAGTACTGAAGCTTTCTTT.

The V call is TRBV18, the J call TRBJ2-2; D gene unclear. CDR1 and CDR2 from the germline V gene are KGHSH and LQKENI. CDR3 length: 14 amino acids. The V end was cut by 3 bases, the J end by 0 bases, with 5 bases between. The CDR3 DNA sequence: TGTGCCAGCTCACCCGGTACGAACACCGGGGAGCTGTTTTTT. Its protein product is CASSPGTNTGELFF.

The genes are TRBV18 and TRBJ1-1; perhaps TRBD1 as D (6 bases). This CDR3 spans 15 amino acids. V dropped 5 bases and J dropped 1 base, with 14 bases sitting between them. Germline loops: CDR1 KGHSH, CDR2 LQKENI. CDR3 nucleotides: TGTGCCAGCTCATCGTACAGGGACCCGAACACTGAAGCTTTCTTT. The encoded protein is CASSSYRDPNTEAFF.

This clone was seen just once. The rearrangement links TRBV19 to TRBJ1-2; 8 positions match TRBD1. Trimming at V came to 7 bases and at J to 4 bases, leaving 5 bases not matched to a gene. Germline assignment: CDR1 LNHDA and CDR2 SQIVND (reference sequence). This CDR3 spans 13 amino acids. The CDR3 nucleotides are TGTGCCAGTACCCAGGGGGCAGGCTATGGCTACACCTTC. The encoded protein is CASTQGAGYGYTF.

V gene TRBV27 combines with J gene TRBJ1-5; D unclear. V lost 3 bases and J lost 2, with 5 bases in between. Germline V gives CDR1 MNHEY, CDR2 SMNVEV (reference sequence). CDR3 length: 13 residues. Here the CDR3 reads CASSFTGNQPQHF. CDR3 nucleotide sequence: TGTGCCAGCAGTTTTACAGGCAATCAGCCCCAGCATTTT.

This chain's CDR3 is CASGASGADTQYF. The CDR3 coding sequence is TGTGCTAGTGGTGCCTCAGGGGCAGATACGCAGTATTTT. This chain links TRBV12-5 with TRBJ2-3, with D possibly being TRBD1 (6 bases). Germline CDR1 reads LGHNT; CDR2 reads FRNRAP. This CDR3 comprises 13 residues. Trimming shortened V by 5 bases and J by 4 bases, and 10 bases separated the two germline ends.

The count of this clone is one. The chain uses TRBV5-1 and TRBJ1-2; D remains unclear. V lost 4 bases and J 4 bases, leaving 17 bases between the germline ends. Germline V lookup: CDR1 SGHRS, CDR2 YFSETQ. The CDR3 consists of 15 residues. CDR3 sequence (DNA): TGCGCCAGCAGCCAGTCCACCGGGGTAAGCTATGGCTACACCTTC. Its protein product is CASSQSTGVSYGYTF.

The chain combines TRBV19 with TRBJ2-3; D might be TRBD1 (5 bases). Germline loops: CDR1 LNHDA, CDR2 SQIVND (reference sequence). V was shortened by 5 bases and J by 2 bases, with 11 bases between the two germline ends. The CDR3 is made up of 14 amino acids. The CDR3 nucleotides are TGTGCCAGTAGTTCCGACAGAAACACAGATACGCAGTATTTT. It is translated as CASSSDRNTDTQYF.

The chain links TRBV7-9 to TRBJ2-5, with 11 bases fitting TRBD1. The DNA end favors TRBJ2-7, so the J call may be wrong. CDR3 length: 15 residues. Germline assignment: CDR1 SEHNR and CDR2 FQNEAQ (reference sequence). This CDR3 is CASSPRDRGSYEQYF. The CDR3 coding sequence is TGTGCCAGCAGCCCACGGGACAGGGGGTCCTACGAGCAGTACTTC.

V and J are TRBV19 and TRBJ2-5, with 10 bases identical to TRBD1. This CDR3 contains 14 residues. After removal of 11 bases from V and 5 bases from J, the junction contained 11 bases not matched to a gene. Germline V CDR1 and CDR2: LNHDA, SQIVND (reference sequence). The CDR3 loop reads CAPLDGTGDETQYF. DNA of the CDR3: TGTGCCCCCCTGGATGGGACAGGGGATGAGACCCAGTACTTC.

J is TRBJ2-7 and V is TRBV18; 8 positions agree with TRBD1. In germline, CDR1 is KGHSH, CDR2 LQKENI. Trimming cost V 3 bases and J 5 bases; bases outside gene matches: 6. The CDR3 runs to 14 residues. This chain's CDR3 is CASSPLQGEDEQYF. CDR3 nucleotide sequence: TGTGCCAGCTCACCTCTACAGGGGGAGGACGAGCAGTACTTC.

The chain employs TRBV25-1 and TRBJ2-1; 13 positions match TRBD2. Germline V lookup: CDR1 MGHDK, CDR2 SYGVNS. The CDR3 sequence is 17 residues long. The trim removed 1 base at V and 8 bases at J, leaving 8 bases unmatched. CDR3 protein: CASSELGRTSGSDEQFF. CDR3 DNA sequence: TGTGCCAGCAGTGAATTAGGAAGGACTAGCGGGAGCGATGAGCAGTTCTTC.

The chain links TRBV4-1 to TRBJ1-4; D not certain. V gave up 2 bases and J gave up 1 base, with 26 bases separating them. Germline CDR1 is MGHRA and CDR2 is YSYEKL. The CDR3 runs 21 residues. The CDR3 DNA reads as TGCGCCAGCAGCCAACTTCCTCGTGGTTCGGAGGGAAGGGTAACTAATGAAAAACTGTTTTTT. It yields the protein CASSQLPRGSEGRVTNEKLFF.

J is TRBJ1-4 and V is TRBV29-1; 10 nucleotides agree with TRBD1. Looked up from germline, CDR1 is SQVTM and CDR2 is ANQGSEA. The CDR3 is 12 residues long. V lost 7 bases to trimming and J lost 6 bases; unmatched junction nucleotides: 2. The CDR3, as DNA: TGCAGCGGGGGACAGGGGTATGAAAAACTGTTTTTT. Translating gives CSGGQGYEKLFF.

This rearrangement joins TRBV28 to TRBJ2-2; D gene ambiguous. The CDR3 has 13 residues. Germline V CDR1 and CDR2: MDHEN, SYDVKM. V lost 8 bases and J 0 bases, leaving 7 bases between the germline ends. CDR3 DNA: TGTGCCAGCTCGAACACGAACACCGGGGAGCTGTTTTTT. Translated, it gives CASSNTNTGELFF. Full variable domain (rest looked up from reference TRBV28 and TRBJ2-2): DVKVTQSSRYLVKRTGEKVFLECVQDMDHENMFWYRQDPGLGLRLIYFSYDVKMKEKGDIPEGYSVSREKKERFSLILESASTNQTSMYLCASSNTNTGELFFGEGSRLTVL.

The chain couples TRBV6-4 to TRBJ1-1; TRBD1 aligns across 7 bases. The trim removed 0 bases at V and 2 bases at J, leaving 12 bases unmatched. Germline V gene sequence: CDR1 MRHNA, CDR2 SNTAGT. The CDR3 is 18 residues long. The CDR3 DNA reads TGTGCCAGCAGTGACTCGTTTCGGCCAGGGGGAACCAACACTGAAGCTTTCTTT. Translating gives CASSDSFRPGGTNTEAFF.

The genes are TRBV6-1 and TRBJ1-2; D ambiguous. The germline V gene encodes CDR1 MNHNS and CDR2 SASEGT. The CDR3 extends over 13 amino acids. The V and J ends lost 6 bases and 6 bases respectively, with 14 bases between them. The CDR3 is CASRRQPEDGYTF. The DNA for the CDR3 is TGTGCCAGCAGAAGACAACCGGAGGATGGCTACACCTTC.